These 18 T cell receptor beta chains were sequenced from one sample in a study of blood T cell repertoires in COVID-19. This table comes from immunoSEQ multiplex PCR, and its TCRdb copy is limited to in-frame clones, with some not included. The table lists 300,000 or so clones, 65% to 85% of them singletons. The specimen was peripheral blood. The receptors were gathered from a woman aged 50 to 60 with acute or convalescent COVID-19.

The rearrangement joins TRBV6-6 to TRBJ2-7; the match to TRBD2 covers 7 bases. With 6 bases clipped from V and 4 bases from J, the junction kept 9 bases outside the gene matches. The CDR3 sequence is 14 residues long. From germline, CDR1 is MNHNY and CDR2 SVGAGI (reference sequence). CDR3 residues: CASSRAGSVYEQYF. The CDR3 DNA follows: TGTGCCAGCAGCCGAGCGGGAAGTGTTTACGAGCAGTACTTC.

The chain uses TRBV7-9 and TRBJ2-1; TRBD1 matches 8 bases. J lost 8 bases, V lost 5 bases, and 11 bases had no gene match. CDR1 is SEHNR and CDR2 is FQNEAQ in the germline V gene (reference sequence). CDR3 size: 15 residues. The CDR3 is CASSPDRAGLDEQFF. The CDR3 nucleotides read TGTGCCAGCAGCCCGGACAGGGCAGGGTTAGATGAGCAGTTCTTC.

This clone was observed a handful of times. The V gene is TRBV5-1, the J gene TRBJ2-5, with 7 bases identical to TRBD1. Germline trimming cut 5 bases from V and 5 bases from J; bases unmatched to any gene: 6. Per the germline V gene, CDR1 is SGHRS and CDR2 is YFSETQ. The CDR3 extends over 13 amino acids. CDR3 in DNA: TGCGCCAGCAGGGGCCGGGACAGTGAGACCCAGTACTTC. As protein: CASRGRDSETQYF.

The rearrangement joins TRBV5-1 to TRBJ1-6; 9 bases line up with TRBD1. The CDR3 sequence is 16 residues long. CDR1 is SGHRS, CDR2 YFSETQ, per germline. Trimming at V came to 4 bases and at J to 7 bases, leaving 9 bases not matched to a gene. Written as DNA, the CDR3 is TGCGCCAGCAGCCCAGCGGGACAGGGAAAGAATTCACCCCTCCACTTT. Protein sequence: CASSPAGQGKNSPLHF.

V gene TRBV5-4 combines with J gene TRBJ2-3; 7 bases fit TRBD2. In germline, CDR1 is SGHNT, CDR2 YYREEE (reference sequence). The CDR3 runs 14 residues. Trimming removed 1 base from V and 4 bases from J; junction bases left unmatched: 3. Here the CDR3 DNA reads TGTGCCAGCAGCTTGCAGGGAGGGGCAGATACGCAGTATTTT. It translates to CASSLQGGADTQYF.

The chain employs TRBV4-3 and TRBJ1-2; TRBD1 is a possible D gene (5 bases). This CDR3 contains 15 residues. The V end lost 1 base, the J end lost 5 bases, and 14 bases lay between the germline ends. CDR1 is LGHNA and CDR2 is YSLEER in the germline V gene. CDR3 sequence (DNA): TGCGCCAGCAGCCAAGTAGACGACAGTTCATATGGCTACACCTTC. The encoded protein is CASSQVDDSSYGYTF.

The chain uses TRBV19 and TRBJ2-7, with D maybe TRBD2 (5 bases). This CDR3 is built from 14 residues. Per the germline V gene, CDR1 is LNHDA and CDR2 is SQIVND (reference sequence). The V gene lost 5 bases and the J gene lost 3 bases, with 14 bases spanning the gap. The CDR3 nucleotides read TGTGCCAGTAGTCTCCAGATTGGAGGCTACGAGCAGTACTTC. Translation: CASSLQIGGYEQYF.

The CDR3 reads CASSLSLAAGTGELFF. As DNA, the CDR3 is TGTGCCAGCAGCCTATCCCTTGCCGCGGGCACCGGGGAGCTGTTTTTT. The V gene is TRBV7-2, the J gene TRBJ2-2; possibly TRBD2 for D (5 bases). The CDR3 totals 16 residues. V was trimmed by 5 bases and J by 4 bases, leaving 17 bases between them. Germline V lookup: CDR1 SGHTA, CDR2 FQGNSA. The whole variable domain, filled in from reference TRBV7-2 and TRBJ2-2, reads GAGVSQSPSNKVTEKGKDVELRCDPISGHTALYWYRQSLGQGLEFLIYFQGNSAPDKSGLPSDRFSAERTGGSVSTLTIQRTQQEDSAVYLCASSLSLAAGTGELFFGEGSRLTVL.

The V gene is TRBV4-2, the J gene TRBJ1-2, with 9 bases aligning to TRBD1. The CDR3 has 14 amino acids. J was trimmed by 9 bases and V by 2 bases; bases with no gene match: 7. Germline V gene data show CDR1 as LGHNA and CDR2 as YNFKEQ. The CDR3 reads CASSQLGDRASYTF. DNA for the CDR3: TGTGCCAGCAGCCAACTTGGGGACAGGGCAAGCTACACCTTC.

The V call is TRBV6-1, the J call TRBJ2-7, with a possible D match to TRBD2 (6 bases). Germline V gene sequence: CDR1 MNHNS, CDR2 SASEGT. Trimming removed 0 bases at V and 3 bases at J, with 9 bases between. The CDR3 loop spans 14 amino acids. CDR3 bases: TGTGCCAGCAGTGAAGCGTGGCGGGACTACGAGCAGTACGTC. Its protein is CASSEAWRDYEQYV.

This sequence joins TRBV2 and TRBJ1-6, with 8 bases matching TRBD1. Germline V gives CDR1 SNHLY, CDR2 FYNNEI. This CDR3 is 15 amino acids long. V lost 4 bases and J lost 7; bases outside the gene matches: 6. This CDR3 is CASSGQGARNSPLHF. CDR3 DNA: TGTGCCAGCAGTGGGCAGGGGGCGCGGAATTCACCCCTCCACTTT.

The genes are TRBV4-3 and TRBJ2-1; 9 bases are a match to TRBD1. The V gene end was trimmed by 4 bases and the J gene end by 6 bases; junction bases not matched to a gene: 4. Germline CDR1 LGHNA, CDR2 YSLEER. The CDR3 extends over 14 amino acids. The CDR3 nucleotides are TGCGCCAGCAGCCGCGGACAGGGGAGCAATGAGCAGTTCTTC. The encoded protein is CASSRGQGSNEQFF.

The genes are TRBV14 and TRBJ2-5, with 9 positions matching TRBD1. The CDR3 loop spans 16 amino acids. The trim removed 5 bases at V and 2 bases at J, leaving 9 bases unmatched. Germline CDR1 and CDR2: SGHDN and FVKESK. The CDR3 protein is CASSSGQGPIQETQYF. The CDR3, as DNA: TGTGCCAGCAGCTCCGGACAGGGGCCGATTCAAGAGACCCAGTACTTC.

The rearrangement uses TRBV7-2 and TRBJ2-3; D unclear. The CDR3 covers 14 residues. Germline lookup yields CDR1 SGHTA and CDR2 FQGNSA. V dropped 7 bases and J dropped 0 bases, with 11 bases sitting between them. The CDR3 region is CASTASLSTDTQYF. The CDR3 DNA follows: TGTGCCAGCACTGCTAGTCTTAGCACAGATACGCAGTATTTT.

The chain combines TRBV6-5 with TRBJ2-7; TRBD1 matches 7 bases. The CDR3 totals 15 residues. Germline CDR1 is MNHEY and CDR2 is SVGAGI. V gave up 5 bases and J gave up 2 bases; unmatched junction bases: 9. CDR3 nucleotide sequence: TGTGCCAGCAGTAGGACAGGCACTTCTCCCTACGAGCAGTACGTC. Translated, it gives CASSRTGTSPYEQYV.

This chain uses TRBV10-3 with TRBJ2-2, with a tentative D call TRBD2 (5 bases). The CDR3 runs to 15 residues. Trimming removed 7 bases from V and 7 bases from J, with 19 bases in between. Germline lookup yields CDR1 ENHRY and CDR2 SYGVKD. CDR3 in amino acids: CAIKSIGGDNGELFF. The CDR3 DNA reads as TGTGCCATCAAATCGATCGGAGGAGATAACGGGGAGCTGTTTTTT.

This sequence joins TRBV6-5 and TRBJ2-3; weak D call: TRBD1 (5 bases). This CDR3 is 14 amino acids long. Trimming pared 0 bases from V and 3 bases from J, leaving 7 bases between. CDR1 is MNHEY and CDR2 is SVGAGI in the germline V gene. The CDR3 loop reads CASSYSRETDTQYF. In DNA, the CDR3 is TGTGCCAGCAGTTACTCCAGGGAAACAGATACGCAGTATTTT.

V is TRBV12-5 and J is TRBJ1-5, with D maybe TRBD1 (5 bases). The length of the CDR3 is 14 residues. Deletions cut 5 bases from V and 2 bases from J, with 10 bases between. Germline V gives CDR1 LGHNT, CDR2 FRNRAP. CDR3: CASGPGGRNQPQHF. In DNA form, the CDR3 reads TGTGCTAGTGGTCCGGGGGGACGCAATCAGCCCCAGCATTTT.